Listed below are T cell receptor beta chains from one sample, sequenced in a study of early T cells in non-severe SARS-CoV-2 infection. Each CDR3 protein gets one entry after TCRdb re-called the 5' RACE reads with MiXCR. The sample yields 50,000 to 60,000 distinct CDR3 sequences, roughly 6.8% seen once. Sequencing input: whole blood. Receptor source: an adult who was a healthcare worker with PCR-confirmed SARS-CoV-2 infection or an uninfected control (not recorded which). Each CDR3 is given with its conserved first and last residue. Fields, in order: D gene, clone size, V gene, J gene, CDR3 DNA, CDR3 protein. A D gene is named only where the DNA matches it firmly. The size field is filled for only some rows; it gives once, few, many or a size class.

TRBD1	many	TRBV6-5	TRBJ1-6	TGTGCCAGCAGTAAACAGGGGGATAATTCACCCCTCCACTTT	CASSKQGDNSPLHF
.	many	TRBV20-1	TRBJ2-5	TGCAGTGCTAGCCTTGGGGAGACCCAGTACTTC	CSASLGETQYF
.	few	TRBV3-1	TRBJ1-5	TGTGCCAGCAGCCAACATAAAGATCAGCCCCAGCATTTT	CASSQHKDQPQHF
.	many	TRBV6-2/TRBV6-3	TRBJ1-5	TGTGCCAGCAGTCGGGACCCTCGGGACAATCAGCCCCAGCATTTT	CASSRDPRDNQPQHF
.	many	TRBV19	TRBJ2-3	TGTGCCAGTAGTAGGCGTTCGGGGGCAGATACGCAGTATTTT	CASSRRSGADTQYF
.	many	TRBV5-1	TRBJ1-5	TGCGCCAGCAGCGCCGGCGGAGCTAATCAGCCCCAGCATTTT	CASSAGGANQPQHF
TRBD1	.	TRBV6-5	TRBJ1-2	TGTGCCAGCAGTTACTTGCGGACAGGGGGAGGCTATGGCTACACCTTC	CASSYLRTGGGYGYTF
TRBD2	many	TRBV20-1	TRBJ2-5	TGCAGTGCTAGAGATTACGGGGGGCAAGAGACCCAGTACTTC	CSARDYGGQETQYF
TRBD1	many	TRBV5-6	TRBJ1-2	TGTGCCAGCAGCTTGGTGTCGCGGACAGGGTATGGCTACACCTTC	CASSLVSRTGYGYTF
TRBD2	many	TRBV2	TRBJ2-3	TGTGCCAGCAGTGGAACTAGCGGGTCTCGGGATACGCAGTATTTT	CASSGTSGSRDTQYF
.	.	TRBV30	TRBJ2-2	TGTGCCTGGAGTGTCGGTCAGACGAACACCGGGGAGCTGTTTTTT	CAWSVGQTNTGELFF
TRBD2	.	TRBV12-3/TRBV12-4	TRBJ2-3	TGTGCCAGCAGTGCGGGACTAGCGGGAGACCAAGATACGCAGTATTTT	CASSAGLAGDQDTQYF
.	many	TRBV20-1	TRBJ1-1	TGCAGTGCTAGAGACCCATCTACAAGGGACACTGAAGCTTTCTTT	CSARDPSTRDTEAFF
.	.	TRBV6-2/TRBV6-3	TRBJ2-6	TGTGCCAGCAGTTCGGGACACCTGAGCTCTGGGGCCAACGTCCTGACTTTC	CASSSGHLSSGANVLTF
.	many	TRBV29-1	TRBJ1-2	TGCAGCGTTGCAGAGGGATTGGGCTACACCTTC	CSVAEGLGYTF
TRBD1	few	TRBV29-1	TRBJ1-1	TGCAGCGTTGATGAATCCAGGGGGGTCGCTGAAGCTTTCTTT	CSVDESRGVAEAFF
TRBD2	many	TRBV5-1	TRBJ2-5	TGCGCCAGCAGCTTGGAAGTAGCGGGGGATCAAGAGACCCAGTACTTC	CASSLEVAGDQETQYF
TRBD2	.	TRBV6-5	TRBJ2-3	TGTGCCAGCAGTTACACAACCAAACTAGCGGATACGCAGTATTTT	CASSYTTKLADTQYF
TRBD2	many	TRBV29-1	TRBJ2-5	TGCAGCGTTGTAAGGGGAGGGAGCCAAGAGACCCAGTACTTC	CSVVRGGSQETQYF
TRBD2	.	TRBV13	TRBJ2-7	TGTGCCAGCAGCTCTAGCGGGGGGGCGGCCGAGCAGTACTTC	CASSSSGGAAEQYF
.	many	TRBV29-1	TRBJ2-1	TGCAGCGTCCACCAGCCAGGAGGGGAACTTGGGCTAAGGTTCTTC	CSVHQPGGELGLRFF
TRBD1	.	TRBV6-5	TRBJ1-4	TGTGCCAGCAGTTACGAGTACCGGGACAGGGACAATGAAAAACTGTTTTTT	CASSYEYRDRDNEKLFF
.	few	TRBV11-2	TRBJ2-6	TGTGCCAGCAGCTTAACATCAGGACAGTATTCCAACGTCCTGACTTTC	CASSLTSGQYSNVLTF
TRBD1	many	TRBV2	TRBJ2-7	TGTGCCAGCAGCTACGGACAGGGAGGCGAGCAGTACTTC	CASSYGQGGEQYF
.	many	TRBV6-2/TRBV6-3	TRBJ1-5	TGTGCCAGCAGCCGGGACACCCGGGGAGGTACTCAGCCCCAGCATTTT	CASSRDTRGGTQPQHF
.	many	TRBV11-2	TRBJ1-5	TGTGCCAGCACCCAGAGGATTCGGAGCAATCAGCCCCAGCATTTT	CASTQRIRSNQPQHF
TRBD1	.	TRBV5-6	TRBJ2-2	TGTGCCAGCAGCGGAACCGGGACAGGGATCGGGGAGCTGTTTTTT	CASSGTGTGIGELFF
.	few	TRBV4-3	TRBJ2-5	TGCGCCAGCAGCCAAGATCTGGACGAGACCCAGTACTTC	CASSQDLDETQYF
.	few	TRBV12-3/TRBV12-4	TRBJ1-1	TGTGCCAGCAGTCATACAGGGCTGAACACTGAAGCTTTCTTT	CASSHTGLNTEAFF
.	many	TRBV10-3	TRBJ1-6	TGTGCCATCAGTGCGGGGACTCTCCTGGGTTCACCCCTCCACTTT	CAISAGTLLGSPLHF
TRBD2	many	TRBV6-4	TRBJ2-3	TGTGCCAGCAGTGAAACCCCCGGGGGGGCTACAGATACGCAGTATTTT	CASSETPGGATDTQYF
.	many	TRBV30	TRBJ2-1	TGTGCCTGGAGTGTACCTGGGGCGAGGGAGCAGTTCTTC	CAWSVPGAREQFF
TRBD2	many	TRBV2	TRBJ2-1	TGTGCCAGCAGTGAACTAGCGGGGAGGGGTGAGCAGTTCTTC	CASSELAGRGEQFF
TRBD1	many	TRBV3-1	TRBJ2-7	TGTGCCAGCAGCCCTATGACAGGGATTGCTTACGAGCAGTACTTC	CASSPMTGIAYEQYF
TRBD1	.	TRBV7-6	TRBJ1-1	TGTGCCAGCAGCTCCTACAGGGGGAACACTGAAGCTTTCTTT	CASSSYRGNTEAFF
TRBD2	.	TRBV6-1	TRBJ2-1	TGTGCCAGTGGGACTAGCGGGGCCTTGAATGAGCAGTTCTTC	CASGTSGALNEQFF
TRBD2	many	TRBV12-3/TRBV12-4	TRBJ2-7	TGTGCCAGCAGTCCTCCTAGCGGGGGGGCCCCCGAGCAGTACTTC	CASSPPSGGAPEQYF
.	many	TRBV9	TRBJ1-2	TGTGCCAGCAGCCCCGTTGGACAGACCTTGAACTATGGCTACACCTTC	CASSPVGQTLNYGYTF
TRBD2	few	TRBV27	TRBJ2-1	TGTGCCAGCAGTTCCCTACCTGCGGGGGGGTACAATGAGCAGTTCTTC	CASSSLPAGGYNEQFF
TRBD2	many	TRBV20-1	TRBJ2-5	TGCAGTGCTAGAGATCTACTAGCGGGGGGAGAGACCCAGTACTTC	CSARDLLAGGETQYF
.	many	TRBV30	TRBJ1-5	TGTGCCTGGAGTATCCAGGGCAATCAGCCCCAGCATTTT	CAWSIQGNQPQHF
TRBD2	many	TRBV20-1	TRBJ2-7	TGCAGTGCTAGACCGGGGAGCGGGGGGGTTACCTACGAGCAGTACTTC	CSARPGSGGVTYEQYF
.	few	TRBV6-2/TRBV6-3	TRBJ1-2	TGTGCCAGCGGGGCTAAGAATGGCTACACCTTC	CASGAKNGYTF
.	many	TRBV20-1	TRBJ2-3	TGCAGTGCCCGAGGGGGGACCGAAGCGCAGTATTTT	CSARGGTEAQYF